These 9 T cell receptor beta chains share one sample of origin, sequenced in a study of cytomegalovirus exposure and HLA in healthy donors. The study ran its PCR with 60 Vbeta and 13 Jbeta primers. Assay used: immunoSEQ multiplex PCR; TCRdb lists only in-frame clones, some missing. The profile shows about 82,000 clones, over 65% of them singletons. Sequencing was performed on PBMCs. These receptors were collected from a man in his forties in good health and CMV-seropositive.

CDR3 loop: CARSWRGGVYNEQFF. The CDR3, as DNA: TGTGCCAGAAGCTGGCGCGGGGGCGTTTACAATGAGCAGTTCTTC. The chain is built from TRBV5-3 and TRBJ2-1, with D possibly being TRBD2 (7 bases). TRBV5-3 is annotated as an ORF whose role is uncertain. This CDR3 contains 15 residues. Trimming pared 3 bases from V and 4 bases from J, leaving 14 bases between.

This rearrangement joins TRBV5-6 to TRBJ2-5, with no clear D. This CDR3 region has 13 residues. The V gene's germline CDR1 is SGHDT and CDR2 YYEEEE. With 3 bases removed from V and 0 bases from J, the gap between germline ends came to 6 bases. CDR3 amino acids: CASSSGYQETQYF. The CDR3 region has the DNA TGTGCCAGCAGCTCAGGATACCAAGAGACCCAGTACTTC.

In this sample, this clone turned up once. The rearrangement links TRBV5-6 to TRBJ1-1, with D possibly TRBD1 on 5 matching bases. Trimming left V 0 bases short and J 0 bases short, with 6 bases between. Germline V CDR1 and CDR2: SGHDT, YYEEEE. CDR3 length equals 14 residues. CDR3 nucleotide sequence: TGTGCCAGCAGCTTGGGACAGATGAACACTGAAGCTTTCTTT. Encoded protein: CASSLGQMNTEAFF.

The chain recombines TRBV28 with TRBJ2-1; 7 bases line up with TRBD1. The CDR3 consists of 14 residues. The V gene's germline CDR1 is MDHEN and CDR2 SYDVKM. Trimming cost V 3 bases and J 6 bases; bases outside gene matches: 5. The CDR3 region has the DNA TGTGCCAGCAGTTTCCGGACAGGAATCAATGAGCAGTTCTTC. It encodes CASSFRTGINEQFF.

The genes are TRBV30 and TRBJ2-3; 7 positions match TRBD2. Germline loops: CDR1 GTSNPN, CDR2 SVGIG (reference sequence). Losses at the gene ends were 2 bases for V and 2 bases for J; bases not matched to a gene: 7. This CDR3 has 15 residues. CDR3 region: CAWSLGGTYTDTQYF. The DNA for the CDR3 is TGTGCCTGGAGTTTGGGGGGGACGTACACAGATACGCAGTATTTT.

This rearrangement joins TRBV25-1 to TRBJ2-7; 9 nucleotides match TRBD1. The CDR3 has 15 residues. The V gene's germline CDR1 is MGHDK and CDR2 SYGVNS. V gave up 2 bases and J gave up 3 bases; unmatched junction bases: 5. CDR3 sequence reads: CASSEPGTGNYEQYF. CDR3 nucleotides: TGTGCCAGCAGTGAACCCGGGACAGGGAACTACGAGCAGTACTTC.

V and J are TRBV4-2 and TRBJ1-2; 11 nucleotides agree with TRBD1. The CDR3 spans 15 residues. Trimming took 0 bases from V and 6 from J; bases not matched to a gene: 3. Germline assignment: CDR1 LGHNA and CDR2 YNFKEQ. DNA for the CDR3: TGTGCCAGCAGCCAAGAGGACAGGGGGCAACATGGCTACACCTTC. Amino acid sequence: CASSQEDRGQHGYTF.

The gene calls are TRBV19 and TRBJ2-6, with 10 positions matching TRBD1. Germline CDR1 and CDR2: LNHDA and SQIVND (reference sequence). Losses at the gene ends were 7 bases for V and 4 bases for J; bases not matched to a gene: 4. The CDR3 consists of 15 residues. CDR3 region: CASTGTGAGANVLTF. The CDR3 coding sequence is TGTGCCAGTACCGGGACAGGGGCCGGGGCCAACGTCCTGACTTTC.

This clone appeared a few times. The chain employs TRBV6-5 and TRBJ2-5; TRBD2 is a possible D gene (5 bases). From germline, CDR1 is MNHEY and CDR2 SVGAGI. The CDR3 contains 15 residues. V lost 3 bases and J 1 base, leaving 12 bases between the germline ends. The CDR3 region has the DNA TGTGCCAGCAGTTATTTGTCTAGCCGCCAAGAGACCCAGTACTTC. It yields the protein CASSYLSSRQETQYF.